Included here is one T cell receptor beta chain sequence, with context. The PCR contained 60 Vbeta and 13 Jbeta primers. Study processing details: Among the unique TCR beta chains that a later analysis counted, around 72 million in all, about 11 million were shared. Measured with immunoSEQ multiplex PCR; TCRdb has only the in-frame clones, and not every one. V and J calls plus clone size are reproduced from that table; the DNA served to infer D and trimming. The data hold 170,000 or so clones, with around 84% observed a single time. These data belong to a study of cytomegalovirus exposure and HLA in healthy donors. This CDR3 is built from 14 residues. Trimming took 5 bases from V and 3 from J, leaving 13 bases between them. Per germline, CDR1 SGHRS and CDR2 YFSETQ.

The sequenced material came from PBMCs. This chain joins TRBV5-1 and TRBJ2-3; D is possibly TRBD2 (6 bases). This TCR was sampled from a man in his late teens or twenties in good health and CMV-seronegative. CDR3 amino acids: CASRREAPTDTQYF. CDR3 sequence (DNA): TGCGCCAGCAGGAGGGAGGCTCCTACAGATACGCAGTATTTT. Looking up the rest from reference TRBV5-1 and TRBJ2-3 gives the full variable domain: KAGVTQTPRYLIKTRGQQVTLSCSPISGHRSVSWYQQTPGQGLQFLFEYFSETQRNKGNFPGRFSGRQFSNSRSEMNVSTLELGDSALYLCASRREAPTDTQYFGPGTRLTVL.